The 24 T cell receptor beta chains below all came from one sample that was sequenced in a study of naive and memory T cell subsets. Both TRBC1 and TRBC2 were covered by a beta constant-region primer of two equimolar oligonucleotides. Each CDR3 protein is one row after TCRdb ran MiXCR on the UMI-ligation and nested PCR reads. The sample includes 37,000 or so distinct CDR3 sequences, about 14% of them seen just once. Material for sequencing was effector memory CD4+ T cells from blood. The subset denotes: effector memory, CD45RA- CD27-. These receptors all come from a human donor in good health.

This clonotype was found a few times. The CDR3 DNA reads TGCAGTGCTCGGCGGCGGGGGGGACTAGCGGGGAATGAGCAGTTCTTC. Its translation: CSARRRGGLAGNEQFF. The chain is built from TRBV20-1 and TRBJ2-1; 13 bases map to TRBD2. The V segment lost 5 bases and the J segment 7 bases; nucleotides outside the gene matches: 11. There are 16 residues in the CDR3. Germline V CDR1 and CDR2: DFQATT, SNEGSKA (reference sequence).

This clonotype was detected many times. The chain recombines TRBV18 with TRBJ1-2, with 7 bases matching TRBD1. Per the germline V gene, CDR1 is KGHSH and CDR2 is LQKENI. The CDR3 has 14 amino acids. The V segment lost 4 bases and the J segment 1 base; nucleotides outside the gene matches: 3. The CDR3 DNA sequence: TGTGCCAGCTCACAGGGGGCTAGTAACTATGGCTACACCTTC. The encoded protein is CASSQGASNYGYTF. Drawing the rest from reference TRBV18 and TRBJ1-2, the complete variable domain is NAGVMQNPRHLVRRRGQEARLRCSPMKGHSHVYWYRQLPEEGLKFMVYLQKENIIDESGMPKERFSAEFPKEGPSILRIQQVVRGDSAAYFCASSQGASNYGYTFGSGTRLTVV.

This clonotype was found a few times. The V gene is TRBV19, the J gene TRBJ1-2, with TRBD1 as a possible D gene (6 bases). Germline assignment: CDR1 LNHDA and CDR2 SQIVND (reference sequence). This CDR3 is 15 amino acids long. V shed 7 bases and J shed 3 bases, with 18 bases lying between them. CDR3 coding DNA: TGTGCCAGTAAGCCTTGGGGGCCGGGGGACTATGGCTACACCTTC. Translated, it gives CASKPWGPGDYGYTF.

This clonotype has more than one count but fewer than ten. The chain has TRBV20-1 and TRBJ1-6; D gene ambiguous. CDR3 length: 13 amino acids. Germline V gene lookup returns CDR1 DFQATT and CDR2 SNEGSKA (reference sequence). Trimming took 6 bases from V and 8 from J, leaving 14 bases between them. The CDR3 DNA reads as TGCAGTGCCAACGCCGTGAGAGATTCACCCCTCCACTTT. Translating gives CSANAVRDSPLHF.

The chain couples TRBV29-1 to TRBJ1-4; D not certain. Trimming pared 2 bases from V and 4 bases from J, leaving 14 bases between. CDR3 length: 15 residues. In germline, CDR1 is SQVTM, CDR2 ANQGSEA. The CDR3: CSVEIVGNVNEKLFF. CDR3 DNA sequence: TGCAGCGTTGAAATTGTGGGGAACGTTAATGAAAAACTGTTTTTT.

This clonotype has a count of ten or more. The rearrangement joins TRBV18 to TRBJ2-5; TRBD2 matches 7 bases. The CDR3 is made up of 15 amino acids. Germline loops: CDR1 KGHSH, CDR2 LQKENI. The trim removed 4 bases at V and 3 bases at J, leaving 8 bases unmatched. CDR3 bases: TGTGCCAGCTCACTCCGGATTCTAGCGGAAGAGACCCAGTACTTC. Its translation is CASSLRILAEETQYF.

This clonotype turned up a few times. CDR3 bases: TGTGCCAGCACCCTAGGGGGGAATGAGCAGTTCTTC. The encoded protein is CASTLGGNEQFF. This rearrangement joins TRBV12-3 or TRBV12-4 to TRBJ2-1; D may correspond to TRBD1 or TRBD2 (6 bases each). This CDR3 has 12 amino acids. With 7 bases removed from V and 7 bases from J, the gap between germline ends came to 11 bases.

CDR3: CASSRTGGWGQFF. CDR3 in DNA: TGTGCCAGCAGTAGGACAGGGGGCTGGGGGCAGTTCTTC. V and J are TRBV6-6 and TRBJ2-1; the match to TRBD1 covers 11 bases. J lost 12 bases, V lost 5 bases, and 6 bases had no gene match. The CDR3 loop spans 13 amino acids. Germline V gene sequence: CDR1 MNHNY, CDR2 SVGAGI (reference sequence).

The rearrangement joins TRBV10-3 to TRBJ1-5, with 7 bases fitting TRBD1. Germline V gene lookup returns CDR1 ENHRY and CDR2 SYGVKD. V shed 6 bases and J 4 bases; nucleotides not matched to a gene: 9. The CDR3 has 15 residues. In DNA, the CDR3 is TGTGCCATCAGGGCAGGGGGAGTAGGGAATCAGCCCCAGCATTTT. Translated, it gives CAIRAGGVGNQPQHF.

The chain couples TRBV2 to TRBJ2-1; TRBD2 matches at 8 bases. This CDR3 contains 15 residues. The V gene end was trimmed by 7 bases and the J gene end by 2 bases; junction bases not matched to a gene: 7. Germline CDR1 SNHLY, CDR2 FYNNEI. This chain's CDR3 is CASTREGEPYNEQFF. For the CDR3, the DNA is TGTGCCAGCACCCGGGAGGGGGAACCCTACAATGAGCAGTTCTTC.

CDR3 residues: CASIEGGSGETQYF. The CDR3 DNA reads as TGTGCCAGCATTGAGGGTGGGAGCGGAGAGACCCAGTACTTC. The chain is built from TRBV28 and TRBJ2-5; D may be TRBD2 (5 bases). Trimming stripped 7 bases from V and 4 bases from J, with 16 bases between. The CDR3 totals 14 residues. Germline CDR1 is MDHEN and CDR2 is SYDVKM.

This clonotype was seen a handful of times. The V call is TRBV7-2, the J call TRBJ2-2; D gene unclear. CDR3 size: 14 residues. V lost 3 bases, J lost 1 base, and 6 bases lay in between. The germline V gene encodes CDR1 SGHTA and CDR2 FQGNSA. CDR3 sequence (DNA): TGTGCCAGCAGCTTTCTCCAGAACACCGGGGAGCTGTTTTTT. This encodes CASSFLQNTGELFF.

The chain carries TRBV2 and TRBJ2-7, with TRBD1 matching over 7 bases. This CDR3 has 13 amino acids. Trimming removed 7 bases from V and 3 bases from J; junction bases left unmatched: 6. Germline lookup yields CDR1 SNHLY and CDR2 FYNNEI. The CDR3 region has the DNA TGTGCCAGCACCGCCGGGACAGACTACGAGCAGTACTTC. Its protein product is CASTAGTDYEQYF.

As regards this clonotype: A much larger clone lies a single base off, so this may be a read error. The chain joins TRBV27 to TRBJ2-7; no reliable D call. This CDR3 region has 13 residues. The germline CDR1 and CDR2 sequences are MNHEY and SMNVEV (reference sequence). Trimming stripped 10 bases from V and 0 bases from J, with 13 bases between. The CDR3 DNA follows: TGTGCCACCCCGGATGATAACTCCTACGAGCAGTACTTC. The encoded protein is CATPDDNSYEQYF.

This clonotype was detected many times. This chain connects TRBV12-3 or TRBV12-4 to TRBJ2-3, with D hard to call. The CDR3 consists of 14 residues. Trimming stripped 2 bases from V and 0 bases from J, with 6 bases between. The CDR3 loop reads CASSLRDSTDTQYF. DNA of the CDR3: TGTGCCAGCAGTTTACGTGACAGCACAGATACGCAGTATTTT.

This clonotype was seen at least ten times. The chain recombines TRBV24-1 with TRBJ2-7; D is uncertain. Trimming pared 5 bases from V and 4 bases from J, leaving 11 bases between. Germline lookup yields CDR1 KGHDR and CDR2 SFDVKD. This CDR3 spans 13 amino acids. The chain's CDR3 is CATSGAGSYEQYF. CDR3 bases: TGTGCCACCAGTGGTGCAGGTAGTTACGAGCAGTACTTC.

This clonotype qualifies as medium-sized (0.01 to 0.1%). This chain links TRBV7-2 with TRBJ2-7; TRBD1 aligns across 11 bases. The CDR3 extends over 14 amino acids. Germline V gene data show CDR1 as SGHTA and CDR2 as FQGNSA. The V segment lost 5 bases and the J segment 5 bases; nucleotides outside the gene matches: 5. The CDR3 DNA sequence: TGTGCCAGCAGCGTGGACAGGGGGCACCACGAGCAGTACTTC. Encoded protein: CASSVDRGHHEQYF.

This clonotype was observed a few times. The rearrangement uses TRBV12-3 or TRBV12-4 and TRBJ1-1; tentatively, D is TRBD1 (6 bases). Between the trimmed V and J ends, which lost 5 bases and 1 base, there was a span of 11 bases. CDR3 length: 14 amino acids. The DNA for the CDR3 is TGTGCCAGCAGTATGGGACACCAGAACACTGAAGCTTTCTTT. Amino acids: CASSMGHQNTEAFF.

This rearrangement joins TRBV7-2 to TRBJ2-1; D might be TRBD1 or TRBD2, each matching 7 bases. The CDR3 sequence is 15 residues long. Trimming took 3 bases from V and 4 from J, leaving 13 bases between them. The germline CDR1 and CDR2 sequences are SGHTA and FQGNSA. The CDR3 reads CASSFQGGGYNEQFF. The CDR3 nucleotides are TGTGCCAGCAGCTTCCAGGGGGGAGGGTACAATGAGCAGTTCTTC.

This chain joins TRBV5-4 and TRBJ1-1; 7 nucleotides match TRBD1. There are 14 residues in the CDR3. J gave up 4 bases and V 4 bases, and 7 bases lay outside the gene matches. Germline V gene lookup returns CDR1 SGHNT and CDR2 YYREEE (reference sequence). The CDR3 region has the DNA TGTGCCAGCAGCCGAGGGGGCTGGGGCACTGAAGCTTTCTTT. Its translation: CASSRGGWGTEAFF.

This clonotype was detected ten times or more. This rearrangement joins TRBV18 to TRBJ2-7; TRBD2 agrees at 10 bases. In germline, CDR1 is KGHSH, CDR2 LQKENI. The length of the CDR3 is 16 residues. Germline trimming cut 3 bases from V and 0 bases from J; bases unmatched to any gene: 5. CDR3 DNA: TGTGCCAGCTCACCCAATAGCGGGGGGAGCTCCTACGAGCAGTACTTC. Encoded protein: CASSPNSGGSSYEQYF.

This clonotype has just a few counts. V usage is TRBV20-1 and J usage is TRBJ2-4, with D possibly being TRBD1 (5 bases). CDR1 and CDR2 (germline): DFQATT, SNEGSKA (reference sequence). V lost 3 bases, J lost 9 bases, and 15 bases lay in between. The CDR3 has 13 amino acids. CDR3 coding DNA: TGCAGTGCTAGGGCCACAGGTCCGGGCATTCAGTACTTC. This sequence encodes CSARATGPGIQYF.

The genes are TRBV6-1 and TRBJ1-2; 8 bases align to TRBD1. CDR1 MNHNS and CDR2 SASEGT come from the germline V gene. V gave up 0 bases and J gave up 8 bases; unmatched junction bases: 11. The CDR3 loop spans 16 amino acids. The CDR3 spells CASSEALGQAGYGYTF. Here the CDR3 DNA reads TGTGCCAGCAGTGAAGCTTTGGGACAGGCCGGTTACGGCTACACCTTC.

The DNA for the CDR3 is TGTGCCAGCTCAACAGGACTGGGAGAGACCCAGTACTTC. It codes for CASSTGLGETQYF. V usage is TRBV18 and J usage is TRBJ2-5; D tentatively fits TRBD1 or TRBD2 (5 bases each). Germline CDR1 is KGHSH and CDR2 is LQKENI. V lost 5 bases, J lost 4 bases, and 11 bases lay in between. The CDR3 covers 13 residues. Supplemented by reference TRBV18 and TRBJ2-5, the full variable domain reads NAGVMQNPRHLVRRRGQEARLRCSPMKGHSHVYWYRQLPEEGLKFMVYLQKENIIDESGMPKERFSAEFPKEGPSILRIQQVVRGDSAAYFCASSTGLGETQYFGPGTRLLVL.